The TCR beta chain described here comes from a study of blood T cell repertoires in COVID-19. As for the study in general: Some COVID-19 samples were acute and others convalescent; all came from the United States, Italy and Spain.

Trimming at V came to 5 bases and at J to 4 bases, leaving 6 bases not matched to a gene. There are 16 residues in the CDR3. The V gene's germline CDR1 is SGHTA and CDR2 FQGNSA. TCRdb's table, derived via immunoSEQ multiplex PCR, lists solely in-frame clones and lacks some. The sample yields some 100,000 clones, roughly 80% seen once. The TCR was taken from a woman in her 70s with active or convalescent COVID-19. V and J are TRBV7-2 and TRBJ2-1, with 12 positions matching TRBD2. The sample was peripheral blood. CDR3 sequence reads: CASSPGTSGLYNEQFF. Here the CDR3 DNA reads TGTGCCAGCAGCCCGGGGACTAGCGGGCTATACAATGAGCAGTTCTTC.